The sequence of this T cell receptor beta chain was determined in a study of metastatic and nonmetastatic thyroid tumors. For the study at large: Where malignant and benign thyroid patients were concerned, repertoires were compared across blood and tumor or nodule tissue.

Thyroid surgery was preceded by no treatment in any patient. Whole-study results and caveats: When malignant thyroid tumors were compared with benign nodules, TCR beta diversity was reportedly significantly higher in the malignant tumors. This held in both blood and tumor samples.

There are 15 residues in the CDR3. Trimming shortened V by 3 bases and J by 6 bases, and 12 bases separated the two germline ends. Germline CDR1 KGHSH, CDR2 LQKENI. This clone was counted many times. Antigen specificity is unknown. The authors' processing: To classify distant metastasis in papillary thyroid cancer, a model was built from CDR3 differences across clinicopathological groups. TCRdb used MiXCR to call clones anew from the PCR reads. TCRdb's processing, not the study's, gives the V and J calls here. Seen here are under 45,000 clones, roughly a sixth observed once, and the top ten hold roughly 9.6%.

The chain carries TRBV18 and TRBJ1-6, with D perhaps matching TRBD1 (5 bases). Sequences were obtained from tumor tissue. This clonotype originated in a female donor with papillary thyroid cancer or a benign thyroid nodule (not recorded which). Some clones in this sample may be carry-over from other donors' samples. CDR3 amino acids: CASSPQGAGNSPLHF. CDR3 bases: TGTGCCAGCTCACCTCAAGGGGCTGGTAATTCACCCCTCCACTTT.